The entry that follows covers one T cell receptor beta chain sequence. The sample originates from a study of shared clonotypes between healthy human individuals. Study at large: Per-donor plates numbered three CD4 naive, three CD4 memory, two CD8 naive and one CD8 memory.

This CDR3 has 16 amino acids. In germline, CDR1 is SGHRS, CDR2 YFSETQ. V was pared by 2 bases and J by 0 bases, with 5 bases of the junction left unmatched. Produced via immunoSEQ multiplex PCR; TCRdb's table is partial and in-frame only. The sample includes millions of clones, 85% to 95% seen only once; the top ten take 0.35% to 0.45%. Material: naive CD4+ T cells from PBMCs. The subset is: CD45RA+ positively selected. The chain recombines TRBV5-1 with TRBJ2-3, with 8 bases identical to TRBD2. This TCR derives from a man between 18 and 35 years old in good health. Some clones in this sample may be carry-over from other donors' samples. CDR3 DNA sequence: TGCGCCAGCAGCTTTGCGGGGGGCGCAAGCACAGATACGCAGTATTTT. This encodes CASSFAGGASTDTQYF.